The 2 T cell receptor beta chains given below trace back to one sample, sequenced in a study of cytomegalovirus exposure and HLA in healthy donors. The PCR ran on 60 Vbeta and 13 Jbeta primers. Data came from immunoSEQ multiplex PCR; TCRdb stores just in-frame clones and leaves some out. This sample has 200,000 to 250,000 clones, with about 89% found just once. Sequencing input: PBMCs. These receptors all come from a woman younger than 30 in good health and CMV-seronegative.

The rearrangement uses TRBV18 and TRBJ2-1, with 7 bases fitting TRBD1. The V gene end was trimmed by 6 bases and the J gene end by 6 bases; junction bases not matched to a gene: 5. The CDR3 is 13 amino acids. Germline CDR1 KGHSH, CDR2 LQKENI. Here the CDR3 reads CASSPNRGNEQFF. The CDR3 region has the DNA TGTGCCAGCTCGCCTAACAGGGGCAATGAGCAGTTCTTC.

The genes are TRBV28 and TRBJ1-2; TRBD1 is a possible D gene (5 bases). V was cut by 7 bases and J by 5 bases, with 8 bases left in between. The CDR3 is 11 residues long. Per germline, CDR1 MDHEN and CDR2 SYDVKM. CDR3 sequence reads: CASTRGYGYTF. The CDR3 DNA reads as TGTGCCAGCACCCGGGGGTATGGCTACACCTTC.